The 9 T cell receptor beta chains below all came from one sample that was sequenced in a study of T cell repertoires in cytomegalovirus infection. TCRdb re-called the reads through MiXCR, storing one row per CDR3 protein. The data contain 230,000 or so distinct CDR3 sequences, around 15% of them singletons. Sequenced material: CD8+ T cells from PBMCs. These receptors were taken from a human donor in good health (CMV status not recorded). Some clones in this sample may be carry-over from other donors' samples.

This clonotype was counted only a few times. CDR3 nucleotide sequence: TGTGCCAGCAGCGCCGGGCCTACCTATCAGCCCCAGCATTTT. It codes for CASSAGPTYQPQHF. The chain recombines TRBV13 with TRBJ1-5; D gene ambiguous. Germline CDR1 and CDR2: PRHDT and FYEKMQ (reference sequence). This CDR3 is 14 amino acids long. V was cut by 5 bases and J by 5 bases, with 13 bases left in between.

In its sample, this clonotype was seen many times. This rearrangement joins TRBV7-2 to TRBJ2-7, with 7 bases fitting TRBD1. The CDR3 extends over 13 amino acids. V trimming: 1 base; J trimming: 5 bases; junction bases outside the gene matches: 2. CDR1 is SGHTA and CDR2 is FQGNSA in the germline V gene. Written as DNA, the CDR3 is TGTGCCAGCAGCTTAGTAAGGGGGCACGAGCAGTACTTC. As protein: CASSLVRGHEQYF.

In this sample, this clonotype turned up many times. V is TRBV7-8 and J is TRBJ1-5, with 9 bases matching TRBD1. Trimming removed 5 bases from V and 2 bases from J; junction bases left unmatched: 4. Germline CDR1 reads SGHVS; CDR2 reads FQNEAQ. This CDR3 comprises 15 residues. CDR3 coding DNA: TGTGCCAGCAGCCCCCGGACAGGGGGCAATCAGCCCCAGCATTTT. This translates into CASSPRTGGNQPQHF.

This clonotype turned up a few times. V and J are TRBV29-1 and TRBJ2-1; D remains ambiguous. CDR3 length equals 17 residues. The germline CDR1 and CDR2 sequences are SQVTM and ANQGSEA. V gave up 1 base and J gave up 0 bases, with 16 bases separating them. The CDR3 here is CSVEVGTDMSSYNEQFF. CDR3 nucleotide sequence: TGCAGCGTTGAAGTCGGTACTGACATGAGCTCCTACAATGAGCAGTTCTTC.

This clonotype was seen a few times. The chain joins TRBV4-3 to TRBJ2-1; D remains unclear. The CDR3 loop spans 11 amino acids. Germline V gives CDR1 LGHNA, CDR2 YSLEER. The V end lost 1 base, the J end lost 15 bases, and 10 bases lay between the germline ends. CDR3 nucleotide sequence: TGCGCCAGCAGCCAAGGGGCCCTGAGGTTCTTC. Its translation: CASSQGALRFF.

The chain joins TRBV27 to TRBJ2-1; TRBD2 is a possible D gene (7 bases). This CDR3 contains 15 residues. Germline lookup yields CDR1 MNHEY and CDR2 SMNVEV (reference sequence). Trimming took 2 bases from V and 8 from J, leaving 16 bases between them. DNA for the CDR3: TGTGCCAGCAGTTTAAGGGGGGGGGCATCCTATGAGCAGTTCTTC. Translated, it gives CASSLRGGASYEQFF.

The V and J genes are TRBV6-6 and TRBJ2-7, with D hard to call. V lost 2 bases and J 3 bases, leaving 5 bases between the germline ends. This CDR3 is 12 amino acids long. The germline gives CDR1 MNHNY, CDR2 SVGAGI (reference sequence). CDR3 in amino acids: CASSYTYYEQYF. CDR3 nucleotides: TGTGCCAGCAGTTACACCTACTACGAGCAGTACTTC.

Details on this clonotype: The junction and the germline gene differ at one end; a read error may be behind it. This sequence joins TRBV25-1 and TRBJ1-2; tentatively, D is TRBD1 (6 bases). The CDR3 loop spans 17 amino acids. Germline lookup yields CDR1 MGHDK and CDR2 SYGVNS. The CDR3 loop is CVSSDLDHRDGDYGYTF. As DNA, the CDR3 is TGTGTCAGCAGTGATCTAGACCACAGGGATGGTGACTATGGCTACACCTTC.

The V call is TRBV7-8, the J call TRBJ2-5, with D tentatively TRBD1 (6 bases). The germline V and J ends were trimmed by 3 bases and 1 base, with 15 bases remaining between them. CDR1 and CDR2 from the germline V gene are SGHVS and FQNEAQ. The CDR3 covers 16 residues. The CDR3 spells CASSFSPGTTQETQYF. For the CDR3, the DNA is TGTGCCAGCAGCTTCTCCCCCGGGACAACCCAAGAGACCCAGTACTTC.